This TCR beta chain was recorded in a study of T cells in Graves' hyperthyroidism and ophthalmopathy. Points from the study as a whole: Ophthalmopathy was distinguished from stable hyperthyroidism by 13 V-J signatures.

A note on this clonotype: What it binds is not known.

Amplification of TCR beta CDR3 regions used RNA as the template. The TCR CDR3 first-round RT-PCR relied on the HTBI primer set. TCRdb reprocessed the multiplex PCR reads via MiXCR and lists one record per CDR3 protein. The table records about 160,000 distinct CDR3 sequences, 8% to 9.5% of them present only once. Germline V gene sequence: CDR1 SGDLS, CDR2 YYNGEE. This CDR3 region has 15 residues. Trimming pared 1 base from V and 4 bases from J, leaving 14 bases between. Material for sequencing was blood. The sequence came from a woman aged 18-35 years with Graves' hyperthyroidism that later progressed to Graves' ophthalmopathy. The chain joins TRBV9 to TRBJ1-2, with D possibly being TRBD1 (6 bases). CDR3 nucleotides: TGTGCCAGCAGCGTACACTTACAGGGCTTCTATGGCTACACCTTC. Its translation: CASSVHLQGFYGYTF. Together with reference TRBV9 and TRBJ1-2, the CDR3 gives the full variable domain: DSGVTQTPKHLITATGQRVTLRCSPRSGDLSVYWYQQSLDQGLQFLIQYYNGEERAKGNILERFSAQQFPDLHSELNLSSLELGDSALYFCASSVHLQGFYGYTFGSGTRLTVV.